This T cell receptor beta chain was found in a study of blood T cells in healthy people across ages. This clonotype was found a few times. Alongside a J-beta primer mix, a sample-barcoded 5' primer served in a second PCR lasting about 7 to 11 cycles. Each cDNA molecule was tagged by a template-switch adaptor with 12 random nucleotides. One entry per CDR3 protein results from TCRdb running MiXCR on the 5' RACE reads. The sample holds 800,000 or so distinct CDR3 sequences; just under 25% are singletons and the top ten take 3% to 4%. The CDR3 is 16 amino acids. With 1 base removed from V and 1 base from J, the gap between germline ends came to 12 bases. CDR1 is SGHTA and CDR2 is FQGNSA in the germline V gene. These records were also assigned to another study, of T cells of mothers and their children.

The sequence was obtained from a boy aged 5-17 years in good health. Sequencing input: blood. The V and J genes are TRBV7-2 and TRBJ2-3; D gene uncertain. DNA of the CDR3: TGTGCCAGCAGCTTAGACCTGGGCTTGGGCACAGATACGCAGTATTTT. Its translation: CASSLDLGLGTDTQYF.